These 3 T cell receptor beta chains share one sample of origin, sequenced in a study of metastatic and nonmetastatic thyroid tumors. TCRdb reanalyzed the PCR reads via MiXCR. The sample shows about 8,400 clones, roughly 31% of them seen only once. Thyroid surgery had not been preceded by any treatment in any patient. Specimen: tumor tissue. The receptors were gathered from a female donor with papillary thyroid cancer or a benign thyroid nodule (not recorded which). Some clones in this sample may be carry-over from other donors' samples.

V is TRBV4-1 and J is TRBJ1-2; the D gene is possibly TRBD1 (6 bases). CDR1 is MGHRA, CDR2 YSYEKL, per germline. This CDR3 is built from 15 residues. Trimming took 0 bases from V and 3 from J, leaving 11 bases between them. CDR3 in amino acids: CASSQDWAGDYGYTF. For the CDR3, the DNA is TGCGCCAGCAGCCAAGATTGGGCAGGGGACTATGGCTACACCTTC.

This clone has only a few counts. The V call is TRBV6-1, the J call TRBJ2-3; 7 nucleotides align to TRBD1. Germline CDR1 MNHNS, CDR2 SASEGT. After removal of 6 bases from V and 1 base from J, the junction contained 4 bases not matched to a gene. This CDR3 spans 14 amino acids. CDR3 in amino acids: CASSRTGRTDTQYF. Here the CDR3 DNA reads TGTGCCAGCAGCCGGACAGGCCGCACAGATACGCAGTATTTT.

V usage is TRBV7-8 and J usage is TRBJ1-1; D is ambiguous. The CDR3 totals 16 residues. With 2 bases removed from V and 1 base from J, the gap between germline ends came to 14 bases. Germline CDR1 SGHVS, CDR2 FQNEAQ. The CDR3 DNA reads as TGTGCCAGCAGCTTATGGTCCGGGAGCGGGAACACTGAAGCTTTCTTT. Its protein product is CASSLWSGSGNTEAFF.